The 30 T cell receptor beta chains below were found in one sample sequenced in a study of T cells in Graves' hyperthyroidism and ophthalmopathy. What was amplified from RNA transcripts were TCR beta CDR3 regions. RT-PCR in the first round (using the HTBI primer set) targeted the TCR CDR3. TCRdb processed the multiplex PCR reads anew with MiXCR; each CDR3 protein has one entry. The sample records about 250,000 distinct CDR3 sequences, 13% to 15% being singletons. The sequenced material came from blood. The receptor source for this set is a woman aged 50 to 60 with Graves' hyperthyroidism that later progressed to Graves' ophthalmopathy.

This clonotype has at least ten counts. The DNA for the CDR3 is TGCAGTGCTAGAGTCCTAGGGGCGGGCACTGAAGCTTTCTTT. Amino acid sequence: CSARVLGAGTEAFF. The J gene is TRBJ1-1, the V gene TRBV20-1; a possible D gene is TRBD1 (5 bases). Germline assignment: CDR1 DFQATT and CDR2 SNEGSKA (reference sequence). The CDR3 spans 14 residues. V lost 1 base to trimming and J lost 4 bases, with 13 bases between them.

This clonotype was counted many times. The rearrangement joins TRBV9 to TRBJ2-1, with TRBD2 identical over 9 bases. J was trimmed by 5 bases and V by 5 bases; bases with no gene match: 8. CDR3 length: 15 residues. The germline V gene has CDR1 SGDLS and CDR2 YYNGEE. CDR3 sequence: CASSTGTSLHNEQFF. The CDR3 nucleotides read TGTGCCAGCAGTACCGGGACTAGCTTGCACAATGAGCAGTTCTTC.

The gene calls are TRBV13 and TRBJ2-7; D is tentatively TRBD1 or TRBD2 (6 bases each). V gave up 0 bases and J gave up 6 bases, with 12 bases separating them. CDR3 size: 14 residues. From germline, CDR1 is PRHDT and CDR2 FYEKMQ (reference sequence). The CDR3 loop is CASSLGGGRLEQYF. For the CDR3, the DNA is TGTGCCAGCAGCTTAGGCGGGGGCCGACTCGAGCAGTACTTC.

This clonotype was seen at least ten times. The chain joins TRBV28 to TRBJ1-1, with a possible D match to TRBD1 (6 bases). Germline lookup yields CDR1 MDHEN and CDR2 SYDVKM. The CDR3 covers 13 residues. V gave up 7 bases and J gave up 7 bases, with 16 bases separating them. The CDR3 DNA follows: TGTGCCAGCACCTCCACCGGGGACATTGAAGCTTTCTTT. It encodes CASTSTGDIEAFF.

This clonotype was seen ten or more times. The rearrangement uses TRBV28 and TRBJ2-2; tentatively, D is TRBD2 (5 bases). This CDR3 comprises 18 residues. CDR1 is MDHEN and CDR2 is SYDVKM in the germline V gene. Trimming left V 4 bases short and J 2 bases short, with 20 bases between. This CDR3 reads CASSSNRDFAINTGELFF. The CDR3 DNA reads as TGTGCCAGCAGTTCCAACCGGGATTTCGCAATTAACACCGGGGAGCTGTTTTTT. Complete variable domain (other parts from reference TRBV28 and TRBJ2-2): DVKVTQSSRYLVKRTGEKVFLECVQDMDHENMFWYRQDPGLGLRLIYFSYDVKMKEKGDIPEGYSVSREKKERFSLILESASTNQTSMYLCASSSNRDFAINTGELFFGEGSRLTVL.

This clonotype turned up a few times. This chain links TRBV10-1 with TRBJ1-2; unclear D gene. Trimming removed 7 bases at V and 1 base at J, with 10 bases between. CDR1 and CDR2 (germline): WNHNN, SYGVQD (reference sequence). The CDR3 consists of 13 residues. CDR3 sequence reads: CASTYTVNYGYTF. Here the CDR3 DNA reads TGCGCCAGCACGTATACCGTTAACTATGGCTACACCTTC.

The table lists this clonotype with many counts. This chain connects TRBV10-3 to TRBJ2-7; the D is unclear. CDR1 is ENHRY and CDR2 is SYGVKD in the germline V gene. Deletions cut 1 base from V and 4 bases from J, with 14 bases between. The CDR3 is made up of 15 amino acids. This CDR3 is CAISEFERNRYEQYF. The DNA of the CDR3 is TGTGCCATCAGTGAGTTTGAACGGAATCGTTACGAGCAGTACTTC.

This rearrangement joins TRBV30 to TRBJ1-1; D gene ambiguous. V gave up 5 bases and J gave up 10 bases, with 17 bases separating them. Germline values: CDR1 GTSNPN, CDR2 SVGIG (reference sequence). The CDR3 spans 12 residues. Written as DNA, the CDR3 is TGTGCCTGGGATTCTTTCGGGATGACAGCTTTCTTT. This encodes CAWDSFGMTAFF.

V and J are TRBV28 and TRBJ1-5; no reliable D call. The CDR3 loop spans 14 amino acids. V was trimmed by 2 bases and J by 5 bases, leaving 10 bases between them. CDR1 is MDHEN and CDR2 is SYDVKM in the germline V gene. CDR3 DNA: TGTGCCAGCAGTTTAGGAGGGATCTATCAGCCCCAGCATTTT. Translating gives CASSLGGIYQPQHF.

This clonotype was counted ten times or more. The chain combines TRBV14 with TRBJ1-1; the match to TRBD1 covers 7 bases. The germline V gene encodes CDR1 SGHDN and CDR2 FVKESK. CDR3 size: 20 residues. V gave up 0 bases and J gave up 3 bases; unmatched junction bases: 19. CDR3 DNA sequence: TGTGCCAGCAGCCAAGAATTGAACGGTTTGGCAGGGACAGTACACACTGAAGCTTTCTTT. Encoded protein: CASSQELNGLAGTVHTEAFF.

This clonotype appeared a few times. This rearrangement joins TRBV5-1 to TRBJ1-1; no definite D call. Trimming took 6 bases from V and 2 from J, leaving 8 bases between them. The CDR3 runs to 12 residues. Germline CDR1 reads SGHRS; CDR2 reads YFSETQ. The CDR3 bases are TGCGCCAGCAAAGGAGAAAACACTGAAGCTTTCTTT. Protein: CASKGENTEAFF.

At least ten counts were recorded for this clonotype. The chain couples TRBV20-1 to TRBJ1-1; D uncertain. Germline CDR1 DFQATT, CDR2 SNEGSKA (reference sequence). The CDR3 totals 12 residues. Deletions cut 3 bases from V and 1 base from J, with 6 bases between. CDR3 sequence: CSASTQNTEAFF. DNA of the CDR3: TGCAGTGCTAGCACACAGAACACTGAAGCTTTCTTT.

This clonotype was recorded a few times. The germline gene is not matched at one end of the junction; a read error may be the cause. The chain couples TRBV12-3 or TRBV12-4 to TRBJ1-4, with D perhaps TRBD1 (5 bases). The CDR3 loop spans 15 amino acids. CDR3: CACSPQGATNEKLFF. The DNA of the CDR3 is TGTGCCTGCAGTCCCCAGGGTGCGACTAATGAAAAACTGTTTTTT.

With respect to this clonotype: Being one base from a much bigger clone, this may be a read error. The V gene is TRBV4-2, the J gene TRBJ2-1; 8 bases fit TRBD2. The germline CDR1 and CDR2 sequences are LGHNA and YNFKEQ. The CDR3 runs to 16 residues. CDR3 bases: TGTGCCAGCAGCCCTACAGCGGGAGAGGCCTACAATGAGCACTTCTTC. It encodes CASSPTAGEAYNEHFF.

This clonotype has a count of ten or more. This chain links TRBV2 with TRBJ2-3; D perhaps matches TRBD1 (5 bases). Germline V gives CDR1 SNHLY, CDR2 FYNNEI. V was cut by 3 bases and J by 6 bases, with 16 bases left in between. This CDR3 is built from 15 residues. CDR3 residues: CASSDLSRGGDTQYF. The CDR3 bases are TGTGCCAGCAGTGATCTTTCTAGGGGTGGGGATACGCAGTATTTT.

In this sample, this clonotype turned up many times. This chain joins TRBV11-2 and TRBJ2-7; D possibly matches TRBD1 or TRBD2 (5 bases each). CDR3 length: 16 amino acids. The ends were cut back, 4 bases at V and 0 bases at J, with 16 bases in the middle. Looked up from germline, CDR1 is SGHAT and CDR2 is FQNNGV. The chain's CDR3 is CASSSPGTSNSYEQYF. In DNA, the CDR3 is TGTGCCAGCAGCTCTCCCGGGACGTCGAACTCCTACGAGCAGTACTTC.

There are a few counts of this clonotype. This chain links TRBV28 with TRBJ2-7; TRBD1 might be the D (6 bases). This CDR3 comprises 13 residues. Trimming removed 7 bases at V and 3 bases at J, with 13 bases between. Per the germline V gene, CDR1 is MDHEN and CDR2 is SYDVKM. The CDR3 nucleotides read TGTGCCAGCAACCGGGACAACTTCTACGAGCAGTACTTC. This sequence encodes CASNRDNFYEQYF.

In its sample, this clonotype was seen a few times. DNA of the CDR3: TGCGCCAGCAGTCCGGGGACGGGCCAAGAGACCCAGTACTTC. This gives the protein CASSPGTGQETQYF. J is TRBJ2-5 and V is TRBV5-1, with D tentatively TRBD1 or TRBD2 (5 bases each). V lost 5 bases and J 1 base, leaving 12 bases between the germline ends. This CDR3 has 14 amino acids. The germline V gene has CDR1 SGHRS and CDR2 YFSETQ.

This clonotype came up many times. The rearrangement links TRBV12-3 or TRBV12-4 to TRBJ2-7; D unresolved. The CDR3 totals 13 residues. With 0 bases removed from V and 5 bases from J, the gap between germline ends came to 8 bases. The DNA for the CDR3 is TGTGCCAGCAGTTTAGCGAGGAGCGACGAGCAGTACTTC. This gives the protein CASSLARSDEQYF.

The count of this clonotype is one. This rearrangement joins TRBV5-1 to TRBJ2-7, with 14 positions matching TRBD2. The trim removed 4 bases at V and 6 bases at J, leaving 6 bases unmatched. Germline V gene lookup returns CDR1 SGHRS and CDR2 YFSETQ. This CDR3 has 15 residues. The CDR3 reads CASSTGTSGSVEQYF. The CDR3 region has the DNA TGCGCCAGCAGCACCGGGACTAGCGGGAGTGTCGAGCAGTACTTC. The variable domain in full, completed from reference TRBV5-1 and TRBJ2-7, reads KAGVTQTPRYLIKTRGQQVTLSCSPISGHRSVSWYQQTPGQGLQFLFEYFSETQRNKGNFPGRFSGRQFSNSRSEMNVSTLELGDSALYLCASSTGTSGSVEQYFGPGTRLTVT.

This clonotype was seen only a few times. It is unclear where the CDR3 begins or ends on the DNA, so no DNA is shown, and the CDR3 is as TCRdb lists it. The CDR3 loop is CASSLGTGATNTDTQYF. The gene calls are TRBV27 and TRBJ2-3; the D call in the table, TRBD1, was not verified against the DNA. The CDR3 has 17 amino acids, counting both end residues. Looked up from germline, CDR1 is MNHEY and CDR2 is SMNVEV (reference sequence).

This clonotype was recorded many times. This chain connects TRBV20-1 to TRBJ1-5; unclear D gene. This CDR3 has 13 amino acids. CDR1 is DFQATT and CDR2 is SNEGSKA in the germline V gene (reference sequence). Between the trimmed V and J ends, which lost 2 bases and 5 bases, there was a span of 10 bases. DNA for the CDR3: TGCAGTGCTAGAAATCAAAGGGATCAGCCCCAGCATTTT. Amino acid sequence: CSARNQRDQPQHF.

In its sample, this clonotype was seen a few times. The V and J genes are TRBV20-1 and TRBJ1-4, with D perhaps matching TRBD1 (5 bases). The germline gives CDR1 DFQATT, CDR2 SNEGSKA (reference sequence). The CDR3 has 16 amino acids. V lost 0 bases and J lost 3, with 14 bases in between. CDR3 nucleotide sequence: TGCAGTGCTAGAGATACGGGGGGGGTGGCTAATGAAAAACTGTTTTTT. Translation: CSARDTGGVANEKLFF.

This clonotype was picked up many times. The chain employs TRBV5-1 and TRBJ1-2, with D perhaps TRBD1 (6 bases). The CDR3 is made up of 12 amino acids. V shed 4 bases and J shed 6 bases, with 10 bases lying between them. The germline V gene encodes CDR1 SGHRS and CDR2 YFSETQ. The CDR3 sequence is CASSTTGHGYTF. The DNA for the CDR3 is TGCGCCAGCAGCACCACAGGGCATGGCTACACCTTC.

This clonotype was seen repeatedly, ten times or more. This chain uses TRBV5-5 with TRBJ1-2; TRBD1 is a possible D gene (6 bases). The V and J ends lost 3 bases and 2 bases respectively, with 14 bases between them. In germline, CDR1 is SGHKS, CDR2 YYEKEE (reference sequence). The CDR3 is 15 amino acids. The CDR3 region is CASSWTAPGNYGYTF. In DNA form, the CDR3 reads TGTGCCAGCAGCTGGACAGCTCCTGGGAACTATGGCTACACCTTC.

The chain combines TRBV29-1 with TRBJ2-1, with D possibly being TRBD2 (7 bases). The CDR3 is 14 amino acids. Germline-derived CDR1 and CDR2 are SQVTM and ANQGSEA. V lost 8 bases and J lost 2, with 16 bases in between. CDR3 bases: TGCAGCCTGGGGGGGCAGGGGCCCTACAATGAGCAGTTCTTC. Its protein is CSLGGQGPYNEQFF.

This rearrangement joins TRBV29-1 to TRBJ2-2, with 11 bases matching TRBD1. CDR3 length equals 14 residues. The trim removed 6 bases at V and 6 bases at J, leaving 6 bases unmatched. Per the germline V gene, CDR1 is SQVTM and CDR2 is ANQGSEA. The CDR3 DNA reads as TGCAGCGTCCGGGGACAGGGGGTCCCCGGGGAGCTGTTTTTT. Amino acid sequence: CSVRGQGVPGELFF.

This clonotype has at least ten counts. The CDR3 sequence is CASSLAPGPYEQYF. The DNA for the CDR3 is TGTGCCAGCAGCTTAGCGCCAGGGCCCTACGAGCAGTACTTC. The chain has TRBV7-8 and TRBJ2-7, with D possibly matching TRBD1 (5 bases). CDR3 length equals 14 residues. CDR1 and CDR2 (germline): SGHVS, FQNEAQ. Between the trimmed V and J ends, which lost 0 bases and 2 bases, there was a span of 8 bases.

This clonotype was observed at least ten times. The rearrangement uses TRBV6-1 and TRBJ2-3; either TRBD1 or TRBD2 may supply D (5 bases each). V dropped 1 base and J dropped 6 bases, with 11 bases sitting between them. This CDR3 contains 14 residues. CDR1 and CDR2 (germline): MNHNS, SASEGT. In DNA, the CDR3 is TGTGCCAGCAGTGAAGGGGGGATCACGGATACGCAGTATTTT. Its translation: CASSEGGITDTQYF.

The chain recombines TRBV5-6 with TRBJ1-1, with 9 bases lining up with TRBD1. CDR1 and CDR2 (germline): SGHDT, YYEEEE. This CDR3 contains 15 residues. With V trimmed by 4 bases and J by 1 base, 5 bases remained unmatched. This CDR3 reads CASSGSGQGNTEAFF. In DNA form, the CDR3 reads TGTGCCAGCAGCGGGTCGGGACAGGGGAACACTGAAGCTTTCTTT.